The next 16 T cell receptor beta chains were all read from a single sample in a study of T cells in localized non-small cell lung cancer. Clones were sequenced by immunoSEQ multiplex PCR, and TCRdb holds only the in-frame ones, with some missing. The sample records about 2,400 clones, 21% being singletons. The starting material was lung tumor tissue, obtained before any cancer treatment. Source of these receptors: a man aged 35 to 69 with stage I lung adenocarcinoma.

The chain uses TRBV16 and TRBJ2-7; 7 bases align to TRBD2. V lost 8 bases to trimming and J lost 0 bases; unmatched junction nucleotides: 19. Per the germline V gene, CDR1 is KGHSY and CDR2 is FQNENV. The CDR3 totals 18 residues. The CDR3 nucleotides read TGTGCCAGCCGAAACACGGGGAGGCTAGCGGTTAACTCCTACGAGCAGTACTTC. As protein: CASRNTGRLAVNSYEQYF.

This clone turned up a few times. The chain is built from TRBV11-3 and TRBJ2-1, with 8 bases fitting TRBD2. Germline V gene sequence: CDR1 SGHNT, CDR2 YENEEA. V lost 6 bases and J lost 8; bases outside the gene matches: 12. This CDR3 has 15 residues. CDR3 DNA: TGTGCCAGCAGTTACGGACTAGCAAAAGGGGATGAGCAGTTCTTC. Translation gives CASSYGLAKGDEQFF.

In this sample, this clone turned up a few times. The chain has TRBV6-8 and TRBJ1-3; 7 bases line up with TRBD1. Germline loops: CDR1 MNHGY, CDR2 SAAAGT. Trimming at V came to 8 bases and at J to 4 bases, leaving 11 bases not matched to a gene. This CDR3 contains 15 residues. The CDR3: CASGAGGPGGNTIYF. The CDR3 DNA sequence: TGTGCCAGCGGAGCAGGGGGTCCCGGAGGAAACACCATATATTTT.

This rearrangement joins TRBV9 to TRBJ1-6; TRBD1 matches at 7 bases. From germline, CDR1 is SGDLS and CDR2 YYNGEE. V lost 5 bases to trimming and J lost 7 bases; unmatched junction nucleotides: 9. There are 15 residues in the CDR3. Here the CDR3 reads CASSFMQGGNSPLHF. In nucleotides, the CDR3 is TGTGCCAGCAGTTTTATGCAGGGGGGAAATTCACCCCTCCACTTT.

This clone showed up just a few times. This sequence joins TRBV6-8 and TRBJ2-3, with D unclear. CDR3 length: 14 residues. Germline V gives CDR1 MNHGY, CDR2 SAAAGT. Between the trimmed V and J ends, which lost 10 bases and 0 bases, there was a span of 14 bases. The CDR3 DNA sequence: TGTGCCATCAATAATCTTCATAGCACAGATACGCAGTATTTT. Protein product: CAINNLHSTDTQYF.

In this sample, this clone is medium-sized. The chain links TRBV9 to TRBJ2-3, with 10 bases matching TRBD2. This CDR3 has 16 amino acids. J was trimmed by 0 bases and V by 2 bases; bases with no gene match: 3. CDR1 and CDR2 from the germline V gene are SGDLS and YYNGEE. The CDR3 loop is CASSVTSGESTDTQYF. The DNA for the CDR3 is TGTGCCAGCAGCGTCACTAGCGGGGAGAGCACAGATACGCAGTATTTT.

This clone has a handful of counts. The chain is built from TRBV6-8 and TRBJ1-5, with D hard to call. The V end was cut by 2 bases, the J end by 0 bases, with 2 bases between. The V gene's germline CDR1 is MNHGY and CDR2 SAAAGT. This CDR3 is built from 13 residues. The CDR3 loop is CASSYSSNQPQHF. The CDR3 bases are TGTGCCAGCAGTTACAGTAGCAATCAGCCCCAGCATTTT.

This chain links TRBV6-8 with TRBJ2-3; perhaps D is TRBD1 or TRBD2 (5 bases each). The CDR3 is made up of 14 amino acids. Trimming cost V 6 bases and J 2 bases, with 12 bases left between them. Looked up from germline, CDR1 is MNHGY and CDR2 is SAAAGT. CDR3 region: CASSYRTLTDTQYF. In DNA, the CDR3 is TGTGCCAGCAGCTACAGGACTCTCACAGATACGCAGTATTTT.

The V call is TRBV5-1, the J call TRBJ2-5, with a tentative D call TRBD2 (6 bases). This CDR3 comprises 14 residues. The germline V and J ends were trimmed by 4 bases and 5 bases, with 15 bases remaining between them. Per germline, CDR1 SGHRS and CDR2 YFSETQ. CDR3 loop: CASSVRGGRETQYF. The CDR3 coding sequence is TGCGCCAGCAGCGTTCGGGGAGGCCGGGAGACCCAGTACTTC.

V gene TRBV28 combines with J gene TRBJ2-1; 12 nucleotides agree with TRBD2. The germline V gene encodes CDR1 MDHEN and CDR2 SYDVKM. Trimming cost V 4 bases and J 8 bases; bases outside gene matches: 6. This CDR3 is 15 amino acids long. CDR3 loop: CASSSPSGRVYEQFF. The CDR3 DNA sequence: TGTGCCAGCAGTTCCCCTAGCGGGAGGGTCTATGAGCAGTTCTTC.

The chain couples TRBV29-1 to TRBJ1-2, with 7 positions matching TRBD1. The J segment lost 1 base and the V segment lost 6 bases, leaving 11 bases of the junction unmatched. Germline lookup yields CDR1 SQVTM and CDR2 ANQGSEA. The CDR3 is 15 amino acids. CDR3 in DNA: TGCAGCGTGAACCGGGACAGCGAAATTAACTATGGCTACACCTTC. Translated, it gives CSVNRDSEINYGYTF. The variable domain in full, completed from reference TRBV29-1 and TRBJ1-2, reads SAVISQKPSRDICQRGTSLTIQCQVDSQVTMMFWYRQQPGQSLTLIATANQGSEATYESGFVIDKFPISRPNLTFSTLTVSNMSPEDSSIYLCSVNRDSEINYGYTFGSGTRLTVV.

The chain links TRBV11-3 to TRBJ2-5, with no clear D. Trimming stripped 3 bases from V and 7 bases from J, with 18 bases between. CDR1 and CDR2 from the germline V gene are SGHNT and YENEEA. This CDR3 is 15 amino acids long. CDR3 amino acids: CASSLFEPPRGTQYF. In nucleotides, the CDR3 is TGTGCCAGCAGCTTGTTCGAGCCCCCCCGAGGGACCCAGTACTTC.

By share, this clone ranks as medium-sized. The rearrangement uses TRBV11-3 and TRBJ2-5; D is unresolved. Germline V lookup: CDR1 SGHNT, CDR2 YENEEA. The germline V and J ends were trimmed by 5 bases and 1 base, with 11 bases remaining between them. There are 14 residues in the CDR3. The CDR3 reads CASSTRFGQETQYF. The CDR3 DNA is TGTGCCAGCAGCACCAGGTTCGGCCAAGAGACCCAGTACTTC.

Sample share makes this clone medium-sized. A base remains ambiguous or unread, so its encoded residue is written X. The chain's CDR3 is CASSXGQRSYEQYF. In nucleotides, the CDR3 is TGTGCCAGCAGCCWGGGACAGCGCTCCTACGAGCAGTACTTC. The chain recombines TRBV11-3 with TRBJ2-7, with 7 nucleotides matching TRBD1. Germline V gene sequence: CDR1 SGHNT, CDR2 YENEEA. The CDR3 is made up of 14 amino acids. J was trimmed by 0 bases and V by 5 bases; bases with no gene match: 4.

DNA for the CDR3: TGTGCCAGCAGCGCCCGGGACAGGGGGCAGGGTCCGAACACTGAAGCTTTCTTT. It translates to CASSARDRGQGPNTEAFF. This chain connects TRBV11-3 to TRBJ1-1; 12 nucleotides align to TRBD1. The CDR3 totals 18 residues. Germline trimming cut 5 bases from V and 1 base from J; bases unmatched to any gene: 11. Germline assignment: CDR1 SGHNT and CDR2 YENEEA.

J is TRBJ2-5 and V is TRBV28; 7 nucleotides agree with TRBD1. This CDR3 has 15 residues. V was clipped by 2 bases and J by 1 base; unmatched bases: 4. The germline CDR1 and CDR2 sequences are MDHEN and SYDVKM. The CDR3 nucleotides are TGTGCCAGCAGTTTACTGGGGACAGCCCAAGAGACCCAGTACTTC. Encoded protein: CASSLLGTAQETQYF.